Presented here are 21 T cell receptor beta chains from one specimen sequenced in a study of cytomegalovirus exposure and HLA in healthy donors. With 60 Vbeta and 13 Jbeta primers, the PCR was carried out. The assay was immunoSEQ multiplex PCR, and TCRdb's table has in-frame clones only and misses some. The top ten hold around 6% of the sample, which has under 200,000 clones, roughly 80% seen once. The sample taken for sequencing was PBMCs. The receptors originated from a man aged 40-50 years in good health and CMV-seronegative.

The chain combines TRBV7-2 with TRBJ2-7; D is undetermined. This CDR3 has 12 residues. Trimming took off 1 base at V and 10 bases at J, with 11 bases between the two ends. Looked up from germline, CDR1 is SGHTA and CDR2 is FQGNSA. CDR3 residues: CASSLDRYSQYF. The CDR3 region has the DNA TGTGCCAGCAGCTTAGACCGCTATAGTCAGTACTTC.

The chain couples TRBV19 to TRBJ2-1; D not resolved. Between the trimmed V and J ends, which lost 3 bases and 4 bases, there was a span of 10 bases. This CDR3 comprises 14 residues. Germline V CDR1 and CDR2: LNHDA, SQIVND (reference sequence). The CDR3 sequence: CASSMAGQYNEQFF. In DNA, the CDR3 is TGTGCCAGTAGTATGGCTGGCCAGTACAATGAGCAGTTCTTC.

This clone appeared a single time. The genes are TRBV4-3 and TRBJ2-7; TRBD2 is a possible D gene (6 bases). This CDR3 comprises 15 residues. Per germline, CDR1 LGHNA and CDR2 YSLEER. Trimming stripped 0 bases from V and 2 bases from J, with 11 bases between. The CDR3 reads CASSQDRDLAYEQYF. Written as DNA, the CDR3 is TGCGCCAGCAGCCAAGATCGGGACTTAGCCTACGAGCAGTACTTC.

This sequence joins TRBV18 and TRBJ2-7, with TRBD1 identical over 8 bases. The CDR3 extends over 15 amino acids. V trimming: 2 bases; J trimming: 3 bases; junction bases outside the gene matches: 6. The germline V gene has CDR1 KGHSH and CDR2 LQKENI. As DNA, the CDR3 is TGTGCCAGCTCACCAATGTGGACAGGGCACTACGAGCAGTACTTC. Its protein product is CASSPMWTGHYEQYF.

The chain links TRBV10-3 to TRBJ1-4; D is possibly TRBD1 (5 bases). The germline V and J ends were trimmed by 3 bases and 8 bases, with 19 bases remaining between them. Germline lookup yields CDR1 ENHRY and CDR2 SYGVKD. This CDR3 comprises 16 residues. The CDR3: CAISESGAQGSEKLFF. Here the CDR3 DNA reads TGTGCCATCAGTGAAAGTGGGGCGCAAGGGTCAGAAAAACTGTTTTTT.

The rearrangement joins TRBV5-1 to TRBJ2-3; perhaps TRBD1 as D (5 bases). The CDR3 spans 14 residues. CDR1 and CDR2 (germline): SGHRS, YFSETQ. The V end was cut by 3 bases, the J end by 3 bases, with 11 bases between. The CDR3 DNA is TGCGCCAGCAGCTACCCGGACACGACAGATACGCAGTATTTT. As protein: CASSYPDTTDTQYF.

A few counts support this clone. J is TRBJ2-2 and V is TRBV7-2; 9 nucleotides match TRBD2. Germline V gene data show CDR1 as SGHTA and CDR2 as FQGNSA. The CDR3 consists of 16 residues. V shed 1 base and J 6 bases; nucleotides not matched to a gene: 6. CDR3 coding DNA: TGTGCCAGCAGCTTAGTTGTTGCGGGAGGGCCCGGGGAGCTGTTTTTT. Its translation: CASSLVVAGGPGELFF.

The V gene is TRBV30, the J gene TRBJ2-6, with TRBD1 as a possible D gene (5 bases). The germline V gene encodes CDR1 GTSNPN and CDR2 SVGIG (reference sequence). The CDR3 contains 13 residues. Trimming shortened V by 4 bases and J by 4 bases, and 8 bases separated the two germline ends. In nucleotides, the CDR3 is TGTGCCTGGATGACAGCCGGGGCCAACGTCCTGACTTTC. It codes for CAWMTAGANVLTF. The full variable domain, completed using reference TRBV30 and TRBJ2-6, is SQTIHQWPATLVQPVGSPLSLECTVEGTSNPNLYWYRQAAGRGLQLLFYSVGIGQISSEVPQNLSASRPQDRQFILSSKKLLLSDSGFYLCAWMTAGANVLTFGAGSRLTVL.

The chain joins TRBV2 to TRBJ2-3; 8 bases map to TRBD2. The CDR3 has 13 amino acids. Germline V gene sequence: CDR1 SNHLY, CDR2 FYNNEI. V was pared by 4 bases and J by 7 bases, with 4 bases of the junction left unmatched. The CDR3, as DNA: TGTGCCAGCAGTGGGAGCGGGGGTAATACGCAGTATTTT. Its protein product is CASSGSGGNTQYF.

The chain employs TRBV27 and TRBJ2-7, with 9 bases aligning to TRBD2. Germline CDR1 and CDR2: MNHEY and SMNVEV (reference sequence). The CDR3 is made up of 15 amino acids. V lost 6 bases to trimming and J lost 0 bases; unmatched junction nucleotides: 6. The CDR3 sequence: CASSPSGVSSYEQYF. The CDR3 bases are TGTGCCAGCAGCCCTAGCGGGGTGAGCTCCTACGAGCAGTACTTC.

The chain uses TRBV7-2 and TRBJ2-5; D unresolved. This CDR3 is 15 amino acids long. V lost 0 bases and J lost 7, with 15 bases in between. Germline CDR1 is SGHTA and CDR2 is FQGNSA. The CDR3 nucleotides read TGTGCCAGCAGCTTAGCAAGCGTCCCACCGGGGACCCAGTACTTC. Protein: CASSLASVPPGTQYF.

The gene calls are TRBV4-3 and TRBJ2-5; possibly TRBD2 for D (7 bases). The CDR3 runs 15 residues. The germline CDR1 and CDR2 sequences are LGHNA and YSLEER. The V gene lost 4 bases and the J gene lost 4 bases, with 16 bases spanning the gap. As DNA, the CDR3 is TGCGCCAGCAGCCCAGCCGGGGGGCCGGGAGAGACCCAGTACTTC. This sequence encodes CASSPAGGPGETQYF.

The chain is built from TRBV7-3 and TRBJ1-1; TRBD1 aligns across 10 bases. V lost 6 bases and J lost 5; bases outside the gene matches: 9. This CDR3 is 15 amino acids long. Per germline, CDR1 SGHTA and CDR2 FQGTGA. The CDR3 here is CASSPNRDRGTEAFF. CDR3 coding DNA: TGTGCCAGCAGTCCTAACCGGGACAGGGGTACTGAAGCTTTCTTT. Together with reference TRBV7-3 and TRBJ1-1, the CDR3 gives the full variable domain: GAGVSQTPSNKVTEKGKYVELRCDPISGHTALYWYRQSLGQGPEFLIYFQGTGAADDSGLPNDRFFAVRPEGSVSTLKIQRTERGDSAVYLCASSPNRDRGTEAFFGQGTRLTVV.

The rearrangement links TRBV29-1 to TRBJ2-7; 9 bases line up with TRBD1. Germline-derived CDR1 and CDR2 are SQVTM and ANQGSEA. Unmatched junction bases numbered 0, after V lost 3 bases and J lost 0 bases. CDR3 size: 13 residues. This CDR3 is CSVETGGSYEQYF. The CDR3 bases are TGCAGCGTTGAGACAGGGGGCTCCTACGAGCAGTACTTC.

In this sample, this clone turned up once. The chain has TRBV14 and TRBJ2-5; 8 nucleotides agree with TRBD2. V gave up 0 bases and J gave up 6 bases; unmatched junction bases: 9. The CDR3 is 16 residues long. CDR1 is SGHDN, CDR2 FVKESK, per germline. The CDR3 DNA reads TGTGCCAGCAGCCAAGATCTAGGAAGCGGGAGTCAGACCCAGTACTTC. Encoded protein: CASSQDLGSGSQTQYF.

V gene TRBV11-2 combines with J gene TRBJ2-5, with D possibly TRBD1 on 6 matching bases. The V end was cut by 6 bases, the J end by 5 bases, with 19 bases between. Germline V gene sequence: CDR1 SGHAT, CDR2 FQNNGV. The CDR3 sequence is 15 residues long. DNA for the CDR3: TGTGCCAGCAGTTTTGTCAGGGGCGTTGGGGAGACCCAGTACTTC. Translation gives CASSFVRGVGETQYF.

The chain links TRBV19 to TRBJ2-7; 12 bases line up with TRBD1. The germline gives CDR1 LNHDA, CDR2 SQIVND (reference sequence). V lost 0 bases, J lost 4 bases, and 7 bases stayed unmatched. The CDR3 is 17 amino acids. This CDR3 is CASSIEPPGQGAYEQYF. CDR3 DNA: TGTGCCAGTAGTATAGAGCCGCCGGGACAGGGGGCATACGAGCAGTACTTC.

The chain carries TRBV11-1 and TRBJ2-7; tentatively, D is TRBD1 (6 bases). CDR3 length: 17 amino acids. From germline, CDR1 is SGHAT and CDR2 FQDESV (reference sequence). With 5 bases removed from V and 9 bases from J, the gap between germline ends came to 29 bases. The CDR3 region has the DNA TGTGCCAGCAGCCTCCGGGACACACGAACTGGGATACGAGGGCAGTACTTC. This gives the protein CASSLRDTRTGIRGQYF.

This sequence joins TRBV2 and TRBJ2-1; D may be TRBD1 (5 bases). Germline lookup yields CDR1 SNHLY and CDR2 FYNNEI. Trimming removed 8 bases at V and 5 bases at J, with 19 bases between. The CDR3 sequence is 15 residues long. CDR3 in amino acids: CASLTWVQDHNEQFF. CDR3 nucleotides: TGTGCCAGCCTAACCTGGGTACAGGACCACAATGAGCAGTTCTTC.

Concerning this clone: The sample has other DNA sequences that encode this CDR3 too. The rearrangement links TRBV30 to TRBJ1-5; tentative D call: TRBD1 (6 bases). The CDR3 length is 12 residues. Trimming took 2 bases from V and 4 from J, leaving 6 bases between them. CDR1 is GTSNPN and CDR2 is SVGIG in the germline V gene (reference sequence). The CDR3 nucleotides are TGTGCCTGGAGTACAGGGAATCAGCCCCAGCATTTT. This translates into CAWSTGNQPQHF.

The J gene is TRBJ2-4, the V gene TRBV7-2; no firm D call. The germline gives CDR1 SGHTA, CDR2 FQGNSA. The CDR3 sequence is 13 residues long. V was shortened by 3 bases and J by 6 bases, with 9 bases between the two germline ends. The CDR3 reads CASSLSSLNIQYF. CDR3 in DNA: TGTGCCAGCAGCTTGAGTAGTCTAAACATTCAGTACTTC.